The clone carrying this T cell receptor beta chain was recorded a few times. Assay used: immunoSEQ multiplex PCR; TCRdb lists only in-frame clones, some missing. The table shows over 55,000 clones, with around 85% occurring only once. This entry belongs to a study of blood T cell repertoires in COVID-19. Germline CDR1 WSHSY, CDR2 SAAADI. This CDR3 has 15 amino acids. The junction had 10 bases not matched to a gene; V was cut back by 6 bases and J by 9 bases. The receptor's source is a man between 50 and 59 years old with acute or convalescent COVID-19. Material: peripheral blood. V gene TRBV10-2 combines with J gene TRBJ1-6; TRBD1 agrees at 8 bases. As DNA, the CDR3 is TGCGCCAGCAGAACCGGCGGGACAGGTACTTCACCCCTCCACTTT. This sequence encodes CASRTGGTGTSPLHF.